The rows below give T cell receptor beta chains drawn from one sample of a study of cytomegalovirus exposure and HLA in healthy donors. The data were produced by immunoSEQ multiplex PCR, yet TCRdb's version contains in-frame clones alone and is incomplete. The sample carries approximately 260,000 clones, nearly 95% recorded once. Sequencing input: PBMCs. The source of these receptors is a girl aged 2-10 years in good health and CMV-seronegative. The CDR3 runs from the conserved cysteine through the conserved F or W. D genes are given only for firm matches. Clone size is given for some rows only: seen once, a few or many times, or a class if the clone is expanded.

cdr3_aa	cdr3_nt	d_call	clone_size	v_call	j_call
CASSPSGGYTDTQYF	TGTGCCAGCAGTCCCTCGGGCGGGTACACAGATACGCAGTATTTT	-	-	TRBV27	TRBJ2-3
CASLGSSGANVLTF	TGTGCCAGTCTGGGGAGCTCTGGGGCCAACGTCCTGACTTTC	-	-	TRBV27	TRBJ2-6
CASSLGRGGYEQYF	TGTGCCAGCAGCTTAGGACGAGGTGGCTACGAGCAGTACTTC	-	once	TRBV7-6	TRBJ2-7
CASSPGQSHTEAFF	TGCGCCAGCAGTCCTGGACAGAGCCACACTGAAGCTTTCTTT	-	-	TRBV10-1	TRBJ1-1
CASSVEGTPGKDTQYF	TGTGCCAGCAGCGTAGAAGGGACTCCTGGGAAAGATACGCAGTATTTT	-	-	TRBV9	TRBJ2-3
CASSSGRATEAFF	TGTGCCAGCAGCTCGGGCAGGGCCACTGAAGCTTTCTTT	-	-	TRBV7-8	TRBJ1-1
CASMGDSRNLYPEQYF	TGTGCCAGCATGGGAGATTCGCGAAACCTCTACCCCGAGCAGTACTTC	-	-	TRBV2	TRBJ2-7
CASSQTGGGTEAFF	TGCGCCAGCAGCCAAACAGGGGGAGGCACTGAAGCTTTCTTT	TRBD1	-	TRBV4-1	TRBJ1-1
CAWNSGVSNQPQHF	TGTGCCTGGAACTCAGGGGTAAGCAATCAGCCCCAGCATTTT	-	-	TRBV30	TRBJ1-5
CASSFWRLGRAREETQYF	TGTGCCAGCAGTTTTTGGAGGCTGGGGAGGGCAAGGGAAGAGACCCAGTACTTC	TRBD2	-	TRBV28	TRBJ2-5
CASSPRRTGHIGNTIYF	TGTGCCAGCAGCCCCCGCCGGACAGGGCATATTGGAAACACCATATATTTT	TRBD1	-	TRBV11-2	TRBJ1-3
CASSSGQGAYNEQFF	TGTGCCAGCTCATCGGGACAGGGGGCCTACAATGAGCAGTTCTTC	TRBD1	-	TRBV18	TRBJ2-1
CASSEADRRGYTF	TGTGCCAGCAGTGAAGCGGACAGGCGTGGCTACACCTTC	TRBD1	-	TRBV6-1	TRBJ1-2
CASSHLGGNTGELFF	TGTGCCAGCAGCCATTTGGGGGGGAACACCGGGGAGCTGTTTTTT	-	-	TRBV7-8	TRBJ2-2
CASSTGQYNEQFF	TGTGCCAGCAGTACGGGACAGTACAATGAGCAGTTCTTC	TRBD1	-	TRBV9	TRBJ2-1
CASSLDGGAVPYEQYF	TGCGCCAGCAGCTTGGATGGCGGGGCAGTGCCCTACGAGCAGTACTTC	-	-	TRBV5-1	TRBJ2-7
CASRTGDEQYF	TGTGCCAGTAGAACAGGGGACGAGCAGTACTTC	TRBD1	-	TRBV19	TRBJ2-7
CASSYSRGAYGYTF	TGTGCCAGCAGTTACTCGCGGGGGGCCTATGGCTACACCTTC	-	-	TRBV6-5	TRBJ1-2
CASRGGFGYTF	TGTGCCAGCAGAGGGGGCTTTGGCTACACCTTC	TRBD1	-	TRBV27	TRBJ1-2
CASRREPHGSYEQYF	TGTGCCAGCAGGAGGGAACCCCACGGCTCCTACGAGCAGTACTTC	-	once	TRBV6-5	TRBJ2-7
CASTFGWGQGNNSPLHF	TGTGCCAGCACCTTTGGGTGGGGACAGGGTAATAATTCACCCCTCCACTTT	TRBD1	-	TRBV5-4	TRBJ1-6
CASRDSVNSYEQYF	TGCGCCAGCCGGGACAGTGTTAATTCCTACGAGCAGTACTTC	TRBD1	-	TRBV5-1	TRBJ2-7
CASSRTGGDNEKLFF	TGTGCCAGCAGCAGGACAGGGGGCGATAATGAAAAACTGTTTTTT	TRBD1	-	TRBV6-5	TRBJ1-4
CASSLDLPGTGEVGYTF	TGCGCCAGCAGCTTGGATCTTCCCGGGACAGGGGAAGTGGGCTACACCTTC	TRBD1	-	TRBV5-1	TRBJ1-2
CASSEADRGRELFF	TGTGCCAGCAGTGAAGCTGACAGGGGGAGGGAGCTGTTTTTT	TRBD1	-	TRBV6-1	TRBJ2-2
CASSPRDNYNEQFF	TGTGCCAGCAGCCCGCGGGATAACTACAATGAGCAGTTCTTC	-	-	TRBV7-9	TRBJ2-1
CASLLGGGRTEAFF	TGTGCCAGCCTTCTCGGGGGGGGGAGGACTGAAGCTTTCTTT	-	-	TRBV6-6	TRBJ1-1
CASSEAKGQNTEAFF	TGTGCCAGCAGTGAAGCTAAGGGACAGAACACTGAAGCTTTCTTT	-	-	TRBV2	TRBJ1-1
CASSSRGNTGELFF	TGTGCTAGCAGCTCAAGGGGGAACACCGGGGAGCTGTTTTTT	-	few	TRBV7-7	TRBJ2-2
CATAEGYTDTQYF	TGTGCCACCGCTGAGGGCTACACAGATACGCAGTATTTT	-	once	TRBV27	TRBJ2-3
CASRSLLAGESYNEQFF	TGTGCCAGCAGAAGCCTACTAGCGGGGGAATCCTACAATGAGCAGTTCTTC	TRBD2	-	TRBV28	TRBJ2-1
CASGDRAPPGANVLTF	TGCGCCAGCGGAGACAGGGCCCCTCCTGGGGCCAACGTCCTGACTTTC	TRBD1	-	TRBV5-1	TRBJ2-6
CASRDLRDEQYF	TGTGCCAGCAGGGACCTCAGGGACGAGCAGTACTTC	-	-	TRBV27	TRBJ2-7
CASSLLAGSYNEQFF	TGTGCCAGCAGCTTACTAGCGGGGAGCTACAATGAGCAGTTCTTC	TRBD2	once	TRBV5-4	TRBJ2-1
CASSPGINEQYF	TGTGCCAGCAGTCCAGGGATTAACGAGCAGTACTTC	-	-	TRBV28	TRBJ2-7
CARRLAGGPTGELFF	TGTGCCAGAAGGCTAGCGGGGGGGCCCACCGGGGAGCTGTTTTTT	-	-	TRBV7-5	TRBJ2-2
CATWDSYNEQFF	TGCGCCACCTGGGACAGTTACAATGAGCAGTTCTTC	TRBD1	-	TRBV10-2	TRBJ2-1
CASSLRVGEWPQHF	TGTGCCAGCAGCTTACGGGTAGGGGAATGGCCCCAGCATTTT	-	-	TRBV7-9	TRBJ1-5
CASSPRTGQAYNEQFF	TGTGCCAGCAGCCCCCGGACAGGGCAGGCCTACAATGAGCAGTTCTTC	TRBD1	-	TRBV13	TRBJ2-1
CASSGTGTPYEQYF	TGCGCCAGCAGTGGGACCGGGACACCTTACGAGCAGTACTTC	-	-	TRBV10-2	TRBJ2-7
CASSPYTGVNEQYF	TGCGCCAGCAGCCCTTACACAGGGGTAAACGAGCAGTACTTC	TRBD1	-	TRBV4-1	TRBJ2-7
CASTGGAGEGYEQYF	TGTGCCAGTACCGGAGGAGCGGGAGAAGGCTACGAGCAGTACTTC	TRBD2	-	TRBV19	TRBJ2-7
CASSVDWGGINTQYF	TGTGCCAGCAGCGTAGATTGGGGGGGGATAAATACGCAGTATTTT	TRBD2	few	TRBV9	TRBJ2-3
CSAVDLGKAFF	TGCAGCGCCGTGGACTTGGGAAAAGCTTTCTTT	-	-	TRBV20-1	TRBJ1-1
CASSGRGGTGELFF	TGTGCCAGCAGTGGTCGGGGGGGCACCGGGGAGCTGTTTTTT	TRBD2	-	TRBV25-1	TRBJ2-2